A selection of T cell receptor beta chains follows, all from one sample in a study of T cell responses to AZD1222 COVID-19 vaccine. TCRdb keeps only in-frame clones here, not all; method: immunoSEQ multiplex PCR. Among approximately 150,000 clones listed, roughly 92% were seen once. The sample was peripheral blood, taken 28 days after the second AZD1222 dose. These receptors came from an adult who received the AZD1222 COVID-19 vaccine. CDR3s include the opening cysteine and the closing phenylalanine or tryptophan. D genes are given only for firm matches. Where a row states a size, it is once, few, many or the class of an expanded clone; other rows omit it.

d_gene	len	j_gene	abundance	v_gene	CDR3aa	CDR3nt
-	15	TRBJ1-4	-	TRBV7-9	CASSLEGGTNEKLFF	TGTGCCAGCAGCTTGGAGGGGGGAACTAATGAAAAACTGTTTTTT
TRBD1	14	TRBJ1-4	-	TRBV7-9	CASSPRGTNEKLFF	TGTGCCAGCAGCCCCAGGGGGACTAATGAAAAACTGTTTTTT
TRBD1	17	TRBJ2-6	-	TRBV5-4	CASRGQAHLSGANVLTF	TGTGCCAGCAGGGGACAGGCTCATCTCTCTGGGGCCAACGTCCTGACTTTC
-	17	TRBJ2-4	-	TRBV2	CARPDRDAGKAKNIQYF	TGTGCCAGGCCCGACAGGGATGCGGGGAAAGCCAAAAACATTCAGTACTTC
-	21	TRBJ2-6	-	TRBV28	CASSPLRRASTCCGGANVLTF	TGTGCCAGCAGTCCCCTCCGCAGAGCATCCACTTGTTGTGGTGGGGCCAACGTCCTGACTTTC
-	14	TRBJ2-3	once	TRBV28	CASSPQAALDTQYF	TGTGCCAGCAGTCCCCAAGCGGCCCTCGATACGCAGTATTTT
TRBD1	15	TRBJ1-3	-	TRBV5-1	CASSLAGQGRNTIYF	TGCGCCAGCAGCTTGGCTGGACAGGGCCGAAACACCATATATTTT
TRBD1	16	TRBJ1-1	-	TRBV27	CASSLKPTRGPAEAFF	TGTGCCAGCAGTTTAAAACCTACCAGGGGGCCCGCTGAAGCTTTCTTT
TRBD2	16	TRBJ2-3	-	TRBV30	CAWSGTSGSATDTQYF	TGTGCCTGGAGTGGGACTAGCGGGAGTGCGACAGATACGCAGTATTTT
TRBD1	16	TRBJ2-3	-	TRBV11-3	CASSLRGQGSTDTQYF	TGTGCCAGCAGCTTAAGGGGACAGGGGAGCACAGATACGCAGTATTTT
-	16	TRBJ2-3	-	TRBV10-3	CAISETEGLSTDTQYF	TGTGCCATCAGTGAAACTGAGGGGCTTAGCACAGATACGCAGTATTTT
TRBD1	15	TRBJ1-2	-	TRBV27	CASSLRSPGGYGYTF	TGTGCCAGCAGTTTACGTAGCCCAGGGGGCTATGGCTACACCTTC
TRBD2	15	TRBJ2-3	many	TRBV6-1	CASSELAGGPDTQYF	TGTGCCAGCAGTGAACTAGCGGGGGGGCCAGATACGCAGTATTTT
-	15	TRBJ2-5	-	TRBV7-9	CASSSQEGAKETQYF	TGTGCCAGCAGCTCCCAGGAGGGGGCGAAGGAGACCCAGTACTTC
-	14	TRBJ1-4	once	TRBV6-5	CASRKPQPNEKLFF	TGTGCCAGCAGGAAGCCTCAGCCTAATGAAAAACTGTTTTTT
TRBD1	15	TRBJ2-3	-	TRBV28	CASSSPGQGTDTQYF	TGTGCCAGCAGTTCACCGGGACAGGGGACAGATACGCAGTATTTT
-	15	TRBJ1-1	-	TRBV10-1	CASTPDRVRNTEAFF	TGCGCCAGCACACCGGACAGAGTAAGGAACACTGAAGCTTTCTTT
-	15	TRBJ1-3	-	TRBV19	CASSAGTASGNTIYF	TGTGCCAGTAGTGCCGGGACGGCCTCTGGAAACACCATATATTTT
-	17	TRBJ2-6	-	TRBV5-5	CASSLEGLPSGANVLTF	TGTGCCAGCAGCTTGGAGGGCTTGCCCTCTGGGGCCAACGTCCTGACTTTC
-	13	TRBJ1-2	-	TRBV28	CASSLRGRYGYTF	TGTGCCAGCAGTCTCAGGGGACGATATGGCTACACCTTC
-	17	TRBJ2-3	-	TRBV6-4	CASSDHKEHSSTDTQYF	TGTGCCAGCAGTGACCATAAGGAGCATTCTAGCACAGATACGCAGTATTTT
-	15	TRBJ1-1	-	TRBV4-3	CASSQPGGENTEAFF	TGCGCCAGCAGCCAACCCGGGGGGGAGAACACTGAAGCTTTCTTT
TRBD1	15	TRBJ1-4	-	TRBV5-4	CASSLAGTGMEKLFF	TGTGCCAGCAGCTTGGCCGGGACAGGGATGGAAAAACTGTTTTTT
-	11	TRBJ2-5	-	TRBV20-1	CSARDLETQYF	TGCAGTGCTAGAGATTTGGAGACCCAGTACTTC
-	17	TRBJ1-5	-	TRBV19	CASSYQDGVYSNQPQHF	TGTGCCAGTAGTTATCAGGACGGGGTCTATAGCAATCAGCCCCAGCATTTT
TRBD1	15	TRBJ1-2	-	TRBV11-1	CASSLTTGEAGGYTF	TGTGCCAGCAGCTTAACGACAGGGGAAGCGGGTGGCTACACCTTC
-	14	TRBJ1-1	-	TRBV19	CASTPGGIMTEAFF	TGTGCCAGTACCCCGGGGGGGATTATGACTGAAGCTTTCTTT
TRBD1	16	TRBJ2-3	-	TRBV4-1	CASSQDPGGRTDTQYF	TGCGCCAGCAGCCAAGATCCAGGGGGACGCACAGATACGCAGTATTTT
-	14	TRBJ2-2	-	TRBV27	CASSLGASTGELFF	TGTGCCAGCAGTTTGGGGGCGAGTACCGGGGAGCTGTTTTTT
-	12	TRBJ1-1	-	TRBV5-4	CASSLERGGAFF	TGTGCCAGCAGCTTGGAAAGGGGAGGGGCTTTCTTT
-	14	TRBJ1-3	once	TRBV30	CAWISRLSGNTIYF	TGTGCCTGGATTTCGAGACTCTCTGGAAACACCATATATTTT
TRBD2	19	TRBJ2-3	-	TRBV7-2	CASSLERGTSGRFEDTQYF	TGTGCCAGCAGCTTAGAAAGGGGGACTAGCGGGAGGTTCGAAGATACGCAGTATTTT
-	14	TRBJ1-1	-	TRBV5-1	CASSGGDKNTEAFF	TGCGCCAGCAGCGGGGGCGACAAGAACACTGAAGCTTTCTTT
-	16	TRBJ2-7	-	TRBV4-1	CASSQSSAPGSYEQYF	TGCGCCAGCAGCCAATCCAGCGCCCCAGGGTCCTACGAGCAGTACTTC
-	15	TRBJ1-1	few	TRBV4-3	CASSQQRAMNTEAFF	TGCGCCAGCAGCCAACAAAGAGCGATGAACACTGAAGCTTTCTTT